Below are 14 T cell receptor beta chains sequenced from a single sample in a study of cytomegalovirus exposure and HLA in healthy donors. PCR amplification relied on 60 Vbeta primers (plus 13 Jbeta primers). Sequenced by immunoSEQ multiplex PCR; TCRdb stores in-frame clones only, minus some. In the table there are 100,000 or so clones, 75% to 85% of which are singletons. Input material: PBMCs. These TCRs come from a man younger than 35 in good health and CMV-seronegative.

CDR3 amino acids: CASSLELAGSTPYNEQFF. The CDR3 bases are TGCGCCAGCAGCTTGGAACTAGCGGGATCCACGCCCTACAATGAGCAGTTCTTC. V gene TRBV5-1 combines with J gene TRBJ2-1; TRBD2 aligns across 10 bases. The germline gives CDR1 SGHRS, CDR2 YFSETQ. Trimming cost V 0 bases and J 2 bases; bases outside gene matches: 8. CDR3 size: 18 residues.

J is TRBJ1-4 and V is TRBV6-5, with 7 bases aligning to TRBD1. This CDR3 is built from 15 residues. CDR1 is MNHEY, CDR2 SVGAGI, per germline. With 5 bases clipped from V and 5 bases from J, the junction kept 8 bases outside the gene matches. The CDR3 nucleotides read TGTGCCAGCAGTAACAGGGGACCGGTAAATGAAAAACTGTTTTTT. It codes for CASSNRGPVNEKLFF.

The chain carries TRBV7-3 and TRBJ2-5; no clear D. The germline V and J ends were trimmed by 2 bases and 7 bases, with 11 bases remaining between them. Germline V gives CDR1 SGHTA, CDR2 FQGTGA. This CDR3 contains 13 residues. The CDR3 DNA follows: TGTGCCAGCAGCTTACTATCCTCGGGGACCCAGTACTTC. This codes for CASSLLSSGTQYF.

The chain couples TRBV2 to TRBJ2-2, with 8 nucleotides matching TRBD1. The CDR3 is 13 amino acids. CDR1 SNHLY and CDR2 FYNNEI come from the germline V gene. J lost 2 bases, V lost 11 bases, and 4 bases had no gene match. CDR3 protein: CAWTGKNTGELFF. CDR3 coding DNA: TGTGCCTGGACAGGGAAAAACACCGGGGAGCTGTTTTTT.

The J gene is TRBJ2-1, the V gene TRBV2; TRBD2 is a possible D gene (5 bases). The CDR3 covers 13 residues. CDR1 SNHLY and CDR2 FYNNEI come from the germline V gene. V gave up 4 bases and J gave up 9 bases, with 13 bases separating them. The CDR3 region is CASSALLGREQFF. CDR3 bases: TGTGCCAGCAGTGCCTTACTAGGACGTGAGCAGTTCTTC. Supplemented by reference TRBV2 and TRBJ2-1, the full variable domain reads EPEVTQTPSHQVTQMGQEVILRCVPISNHLYFYWYRQILGQKVEFLVSFYNNEISEKSEIFDDQFSVERPDGSNFTLKIRSTKLEDSAMYFCASSALLGREQFFGPGTRLTVL.

The chain carries TRBV7-9 and TRBJ2-7; TRBD1 aligns across 12 bases. CDR3 length: 15 amino acids. Germline CDR1 SEHNR, CDR2 FQNEAQ (reference sequence). V shed 6 bases, J shed 7 bases, and the junction held 10 bases outside the gene matches. CDR3 sequence: CASRAGTGGASEQYF. CDR3 DNA: TGTGCCAGCAGGGCCGGGACAGGGGGCGCGTCTGAGCAGTACTTC. Filled out from reference TRBV7-9 and TRBJ2-7, the complete variable domain reads DTGVSQNPRHKITKRGQNVTFRCDPISEHNRLYWYRQTLGQGPEFLTYFQNEAQLEKSRLLSDRFSAERPKGSFSTLEIQRTEQGDSAMYLCASRAGTGGASEQYFGPGTRLTVT.

The chain is built from TRBV10-3 and TRBJ2-1; D remains unclear. V was cut by 6 bases and J by 9 bases, with 15 bases left in between. The CDR3 runs 13 residues. From germline, CDR1 is ENHRY and CDR2 SYGVKD. The CDR3 DNA follows: TGTGCCATCAGAACCAGTGCGTCAGGTGAGCAGTTCTTC. It encodes CAIRTSASGEQFF.

J is TRBJ1-1 and V is TRBV5-1; TRBD1 agrees at 7 bases. The germline V gene has CDR1 SGHRS and CDR2 YFSETQ. This CDR3 comprises 17 residues. The V gene end was trimmed by 3 bases and the J gene end by 0 bases; junction bases not matched to a gene: 11. The DNA of the CDR3 is TGCGCCAGCAGCTCCAACGCAGGGGGTGTACTGAACACTGAAGCTTTCTTT. Protein: CASSSNAGGVLNTEAFF.

The CDR3 sequence: CASNQMTEIYGYTF. The CDR3 bases are TGTGCCAGCAACCAAATGACAGAGATCTATGGCTACACCTTC. The rearrangement links TRBV21-1 to TRBJ1-2; TRBD1, as called in the table, went unchecked against the DNA. TRBV21-1 is described as a pseudogene. The CDR3 covers 14 residues.

The chain joins TRBV7-3 to TRBJ2-7; TRBD1 matches at 10 bases. Trimming at V came to 5 bases and at J to 3 bases, leaving 7 bases not matched to a gene. Germline V gene sequence: CDR1 SGHTA, CDR2 FQGTGA. The length of the CDR3 is 15 residues. The CDR3 region is CASSRARDRGYEQYF. The CDR3 DNA follows: TGTGCCAGCAGCCGCGCCCGGGACAGGGGCTACGAGCAGTACTTC.

This rearrangement joins TRBV15 to TRBJ2-2; TRBD1 agrees at 9 bases. The V gene end was trimmed by 3 bases and the J gene end by 1 base; junction bases not matched to a gene: 9. CDR3 length: 18 residues. CDR1 LNHNV and CDR2 YYDKDF come from the germline V gene (reference sequence). CDR3 protein: CATSSPDRGTWNTGELFF. The CDR3 nucleotides are TGTGCCACCAGCAGTCCGGACAGGGGTACATGGAACACCGGGGAGCTGTTTTTT. Full variable domain (remainder filled in from reference TRBV15 and TRBJ2-2): DAMVIQNPRYQVTQFGKPVTLSCSQTLNHNVMYWYQQKSSQAPKLLFHYYDKDFNNEADTPDNFQSRRPNTSFCFLDIRSPGLGDTAMYLCATSSPDRGTWNTGELFFGEGSRLTVL.

This clone was picked up a small number of times. The chain is built from TRBV11-1 and TRBJ1-1, with 7 nucleotides matching TRBD1. The germline gives CDR1 SGHAT, CDR2 FQDESV (reference sequence). V was clipped by 1 base and J by 5 bases; unmatched bases: 13. This CDR3 is 17 amino acids long. CDR3 in DNA: TGTGCCAGCAGCTTAGGGGTAAGGGGGCAAGGGAGTACTGAAGCTTTCTTT. It translates to CASSLGVRGQGSTEAFF.

The genes are TRBV5-5 and TRBJ2-7; D is possibly TRBD1 (5 bases). V was shortened by 4 bases and J by 2 bases, with 16 bases between the two germline ends. In germline, CDR1 is SGHKS, CDR2 YYEKEE (reference sequence). The CDR3 consists of 15 residues. The CDR3: CASSRWGGQAYEQYF. The CDR3 coding sequence is TGTGCCAGCAGCCGATGGGGCGGCCAAGCCTACGAGCAGTACTTC.

V is TRBV7-9 and J is TRBJ1-2; no clear D. Trimming removed 5 bases at V and 5 bases at J, with 18 bases between. The CDR3 runs to 15 residues. Germline V lookup: CDR1 SEHNR, CDR2 FQNEAQ (reference sequence). In DNA, the CDR3 is TGTGCCAGCAGCCTCTCTGTCGAGGGTGCGTATGGCTACACCTTC. It encodes CASSLSVEGAYGYTF. Combining the CDR3 with reference TRBV7-9 and TRBJ1-2 gives the whole variable domain DTGVSQNPRHKITKRGQNVTFRCDPISEHNRLYWYRQTLGQGPEFLTYFQNEAQLEKSRLLSDRFSAERPKGSFSTLEIQRTEQGDSAMYLCASSLSVEGAYGYTFGSGTRLTVV.